The 19 T cell receptor beta chains below were found in one sample sequenced in a study of T cells in Graves' hyperthyroidism and ophthalmopathy. RNA transcripts provided the source from which TCR beta CDR3 regions were amplified. Initially, a first-round RT-PCR of the TCR CDR3 employed the HTBI primer set. TCRdb used MiXCR to reprocess the multiplex PCR reads, holding one entry per CDR3 protein. The sample shows roughly 700,000 distinct CDR3 sequences, roughly a sixth of them seen only once. The sequencing sample was made of blood. Receptor source: a man aged 45 to 65 with Graves' hyperthyroidism.

The chain carries TRBV6-2 or TRBV6-3 and TRBJ2-1; 10 bases line up with TRBD1. CDR1 is MNHEY and CDR2 is SVGEGT in the germline V gene. With 6 bases clipped from V and 5 bases from J, the junction kept 7 bases outside the gene matches. The length of the CDR3 is 15 residues. CDR3 residues: CASRRDRGKNNEQFF. The CDR3 DNA follows: TGTGCCAGCAGAAGGGACAGGGGTAAGAACAATGAGCAGTTCTTC.

This clonotype was observed many times. J is TRBJ2-1 and V is TRBV6-5, with D tentatively TRBD1 or TRBD2 (6 bases each). This CDR3 spans 17 amino acids. CDR1 is MNHEY and CDR2 is SVGAGI in the germline V gene. V was trimmed by 0 bases and J by 1 base, leaving 13 bases between them. CDR3 amino acids: CASSYSKGGGSYNEQFF. The CDR3 DNA reads as TGTGCCAGCAGTTACTCGAAAGGGGGAGGATCCTACAATGAGCAGTTCTTC.

J is TRBJ1-1 and V is TRBV19, with D uncertain. In germline, CDR1 is LNHDA, CDR2 SQIVND (reference sequence). The CDR3 has 11 residues. Trimming pared 2 bases from V and 4 bases from J, leaving 2 bases between. This chain's CDR3 is CASSITTEAFF. The CDR3 DNA sequence: TGTGCCAGTAGTATAACCACTGAAGCTTTCTTT. Combining the CDR3 with reference TRBV19 and TRBJ1-1 gives the whole variable domain DGGITQSPKYLFRKEGQNVTLSCEQNLNHDAMYWYRQDPGQGLRLIYYSQIVNDFQKGDIAEGYSVSREKKESFPLTVTSAQKNPTAFYLCASSITTEAFFGQGTRLTVV.

This clonotype has a handful of counts. The rearrangement links TRBV7-8 to TRBJ1-5; no definite D call. Trimming stripped 5 bases from V and 6 bases from J, with 29 bases between. CDR3 length equals 19 residues. Per germline, CDR1 SGHVS and CDR2 FQNEAQ. In DNA, the CDR3 is TGTGCCAGCAGCCCAACTGGTCTATTGGGATCAAGGGTTAGTCAGCCCCAGCATTTT. Its translation is CASSPTGLLGSRVSQPQHF.

The chain is built from TRBV28 and TRBJ2-7; tentatively, D is TRBD2 (7 bases). The ends were cut back, 6 bases at V and 0 bases at J, with 12 bases in the middle. The CDR3 has 14 residues. Germline CDR1 and CDR2: MDHEN and SYDVKM. CDR3 sequence (DNA): TGTGCCAGCAGGGGGGCTAGCGGCTCCTACGAGCAGTACTTC. Translated: CASRGASGSYEQYF.

This clonotype occurred a few times. The V call is TRBV6-1, the J call TRBJ1-3; possibly TRBD1 for D (6 bases). The V and J ends lost 4 bases and 1 base respectively, with 8 bases between them. There are 14 residues in the CDR3. Germline values: CDR1 MNHNS, CDR2 SASEGT. DNA of the CDR3: TGTGCCAGCAGTGTCAGGGGTTCTGGAAACACCATATATTTT. This translates into CASSVRGSGNTIYF.

The chain carries TRBV5-1 and TRBJ2-2; a weak D match, TRBD1 (5 bases). This CDR3 has 16 amino acids. Germline V gives CDR1 SGHRS, CDR2 YFSETQ. V lost 4 bases to trimming and J lost 0 bases, with 13 bases between them. The CDR3 spells CASSAGFRANTGELFF. DNA of the CDR3: TGCGCCAGCAGCGCTGGATTCAGGGCGAACACCGGGGAGCTGTTTTTT.

This clonotype showed up just a few times. A much larger clone lies a single base off, so this may be a read error. V gene TRBV2 combines with J gene TRBJ2-3; the match to TRBD2 covers 8 bases. The CDR3 is 15 residues long. Trimming cost V 6 bases and J 1 base; bases outside gene matches: 6. CDR1 SNHLY and CDR2 FYNNEI come from the germline V gene. CDR3 residues: CASSYPTSGTDTQYF. The CDR3 bases are TGTGCCAGCAGCTACCCGACTAGCGGCACAGATACGCAGTATTTT.

This clonotype was counted a few times. The J gene is TRBJ1-4, the V gene TRBV27, with 9 bases matching TRBD1. The germline V gene has CDR1 MNHEY and CDR2 SMNVEV (reference sequence). The CDR3 runs 16 residues. V lost 6 bases, J lost 5 bases, and 10 bases stayed unmatched. CDR3 DNA sequence: TGTGCCAGCAGCCCCCTGGTGGGACAGGGAAATGAAAAACTGTTTTTT. Translating it yields CASSPLVGQGNEKLFF.

This clonotype has a count of ten or more. The chain is built from TRBV30 and TRBJ2-7; TRBD2 matches at 8 bases. Germline assignment: CDR1 GTSNPN and CDR2 SVGIG (reference sequence). V trimming: 0 bases; J trimming: 4 bases; junction bases outside the gene matches: 11. The CDR3 contains 16 residues. CDR3 DNA sequence: TGTGCCTGGAGTGTAAAGTCTAGCGGGTATCGATACGAGCAGTACTTC. Translated, it gives CAWSVKSSGYRYEQYF.

This clonotype was observed at least ten times. The V call is TRBV6-1, the J call TRBJ1-5; the D is unclear. The CDR3 totals 13 residues. Trimming shortened V by 6 bases and J by 9 bases, and 15 bases separated the two germline ends. CDR1 and CDR2 from the germline V gene are MNHNS and SASEGT. The CDR3 sequence: CASRPPGPGPQHF. The CDR3 nucleotides are TGTGCCAGCAGACCTCCGGGCCCAGGGCCCCAGCATTTT.

This clonotype was observed a few times. A junction boundary mismatches the germline segment, possibly from a read error. The rearrangement uses TRBV18 and TRBJ2-1; D might be TRBD2 (5 bases). The CDR3 length is 12 residues. The germline CDR1 and CDR2 sequences are KGHSH and LQKENI. The CDR3 DNA follows: TGTGCCAGCCCACCCCGGGAAGATGAGCAGTTCTTC. Translation: CASPPREDEQFF.

V gene TRBV9 combines with J gene TRBJ2-2; D is unresolved. Trimming shortened V by 3 bases and J by 6 bases, and 15 bases separated the two germline ends. Germline V gene lookup returns CDR1 SGDLS and CDR2 YYNGEE. This CDR3 is built from 15 residues. The CDR3 DNA reads TGTGCCAGCAGCGCCGTTGGGGTTAGGGCCGGGGAGCTGTTTTTT. This codes for CASSAVGVRAGELFF.

This clonotype was picked up many times. The chain uses TRBV9 and TRBJ2-2, with 8 bases that match TRBD2. The CDR3 is made up of 15 amino acids. The V segment lost 3 bases and the J segment 5 bases; nucleotides outside the gene matches: 6. From germline, CDR1 is SGDLS and CDR2 YYNGEE. The DNA of the CDR3 is TGTGCCAGCAGCGGGGGGACTAGAGGTACCGGGGAGCTGTTTTTT. It yields the protein CASSGGTRGTGELFF.

This clonotype occurred many times. The chain joins TRBV24-1 to TRBJ2-3; 10 bases are shared with TRBD2. After removal of 4 bases from V and 2 bases from J, the junction contained 11 bases not matched to a gene. The germline V gene encodes CDR1 KGHDR and CDR2 SFDVKD. The CDR3 totals 18 residues. The CDR3 DNA reads as TGTGCCACCAGTGACTCTGGGGAAGCGGGAGGGATCACAGATACGCAGTATTTT. Translated: CATSDSGEAGGITDTQYF.

CDR3 sequence (DNA): TGCGCCAGCAGCCAAGGATTGTTCCCGGTCGAGCAGTACTTC. This translates into CASSQGLFPVEQYF. The chain uses TRBV4-3 and TRBJ2-7; D call uncertain. The CDR3 has 14 residues. The germline gives CDR1 LGHNA, CDR2 YSLEER. V was pared by 1 base and J by 6 bases, with 13 bases between.

This clonotype occurred many times. V and J are TRBV4-1 and TRBJ1-6, with D possibly TRBD1 on 5 matching bases. This CDR3 comprises 11 residues. The germline V gene encodes CDR1 MGHRA and CDR2 YSYEKL. V was shortened by 1 base and J by 13 bases, with 5 bases between the two germline ends. CDR3 region: CASSQGGPLHF. The CDR3, as DNA: TGCGCCAGCAGCCAAGGGGGGCCCCTCCACTTT.

In its sample, this clonotype was seen many times. This chain connects TRBV30 to TRBJ1-1; D gene uncertain. The V and J ends lost 3 bases and 4 bases respectively, with 6 bases between them. Germline lookup yields CDR1 GTSNPN and CDR2 SVGIG (reference sequence). CDR3 length: 11 residues. The CDR3 sequence is CAWRKGTEAFF. CDR3 DNA: TGTGCCTGGAGGAAGGGCACTGAAGCTTTCTTT.

This clonotype was counted many times. The rearrangement joins TRBV6-6 to TRBJ1-1, with unresolved D. The V and J ends lost 0 bases and 0 bases respectively, with 8 bases between them. In germline, CDR1 is MNHNY, CDR2 SVGAGI (reference sequence). CDR3 length: 15 amino acids. CDR3 in DNA: TGTGCCAGCAGTTACTCGGCAGGAATGAACACTGAAGCTTTCTTT. Its protein is CASSYSAGMNTEAFF.